This T cell receptor (beta chain) was profiled in a study of blood T cell repertoires in COVID-19. Whole-study context: Donors in the United States, Italy and Spain gave samples during acute or convalescent COVID-19. Sources were T cells, B-cell-depleted T cells, or PBMCs; the material itself was cDNA or gDNA.

Methods used by the authors: Quantification of nucleated cells was approximated via reference gene primer amplification. Libraries were prepared by immunoSEQ multiplex PCR; TCRdb keeps only in-frame clonotypes and omits some of them. V and J calls and clone size follow that table, whereas D and trimming were derived from the DNA. Of 210,000 or so clones in the sample, 83% were seen once. The CDR3 is 13 amino acids. The V gene lost 0 bases and the J gene lost 3 bases, with 7 bases spanning the gap. Germline loops: CDR1 SGHNT, CDR2 YYREEE (reference sequence). Cohorts were based on clinical histories the participants reported. This clone was observed a few times.

The chain has TRBV5-4 and TRBJ2-7, with D perhaps TRBD1 (5 bases). Sequencing input: PBMCs or T cells enriched from blood (not recorded which). This sequence originates from a woman in her forties or fifties who had been exposed to COVID-19. The CDR3 DNA sequence: TGTGCCAGCAGCTTGGCGACAGACTACGAGCAGTACTTC. Protein: CASSLATDYEQYF.